This T cell receptor beta chain comes out of a study of T cells in Graves' hyperthyroidism and ophthalmopathy. V lost 0 bases and J lost 6; bases outside the gene matches: 12. The V gene's germline CDR1 is DFQATT and CDR2 SNEGSKA (reference sequence). The CDR3 is made up of 16 amino acids. TCR beta CDR3 regions were amplified from RNA. TCR CDR3 underwent first-round RT-PCR with the HTBI primer set. Each CDR3 protein gets one entry after TCRdb re-called the multiplex PCR reads with MiXCR. The sample shows 660,000 or so distinct CDR3 sequences, under 25% of them seen only once. The specimen was blood. The TCR originated in a young man with Graves' ophthalmopathy. The chain employs TRBV20-1 and TRBJ2-3, with 7 positions matching TRBD2. CDR3 in DNA: TGCAGTGCTAGAGATCGGTGGGGGGGAGAGGATGATACGCAGTATTTT. This encodes CSARDRWGGEDDTQYF.